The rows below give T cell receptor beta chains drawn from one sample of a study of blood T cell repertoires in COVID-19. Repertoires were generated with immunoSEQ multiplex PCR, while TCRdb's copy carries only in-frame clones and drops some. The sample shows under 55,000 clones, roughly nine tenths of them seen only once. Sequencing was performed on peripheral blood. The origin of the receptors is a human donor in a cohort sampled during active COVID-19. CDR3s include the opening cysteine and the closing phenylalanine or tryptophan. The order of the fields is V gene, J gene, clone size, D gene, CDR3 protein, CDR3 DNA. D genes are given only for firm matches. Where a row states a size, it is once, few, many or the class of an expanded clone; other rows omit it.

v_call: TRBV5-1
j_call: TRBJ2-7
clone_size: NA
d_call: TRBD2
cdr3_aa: CASSLGLAGLFEQYF
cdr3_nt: TGCGCCAGCAGCTTAGGACTAGCGGGTTTATTCGAGCAGTACTTC

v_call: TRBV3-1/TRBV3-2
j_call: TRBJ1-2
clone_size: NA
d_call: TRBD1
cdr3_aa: CASSQGPGGGGGYTF
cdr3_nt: TGTGCCAGCAGCCAAGGCCCAGGGGGCGGGGGTGGCTACACCTTC

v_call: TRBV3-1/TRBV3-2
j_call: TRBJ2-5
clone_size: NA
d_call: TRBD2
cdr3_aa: CASSVTSGSRETQYF
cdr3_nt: TGTGCCAGCAGCGTAACTAGCGGGAGTCGGGAGACCCAGTACTTC

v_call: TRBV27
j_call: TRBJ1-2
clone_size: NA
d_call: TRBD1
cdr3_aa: CASSLTPRTGHIYGYTF
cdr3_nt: TGTGCCAGCAGCCTAACACCAAGGACAGGGCATATCTATGGCTACACCTTC

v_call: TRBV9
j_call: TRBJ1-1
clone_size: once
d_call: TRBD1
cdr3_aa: CASSVGTGNTEAFF
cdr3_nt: TGTGCCAGCAGCGTAGGGACAGGGAACACTGAAGCTTTCTTT

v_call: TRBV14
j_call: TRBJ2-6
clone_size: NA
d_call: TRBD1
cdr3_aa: CASSQAGTGVGSGANVLTF
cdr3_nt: TGTGCCAGCAGCCAAGCAGGGACAGGGGTGGGGTCTGGGGCCAACGTCCTGACTTTC

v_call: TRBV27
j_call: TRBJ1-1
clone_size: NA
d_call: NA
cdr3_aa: CASSLGSQAHMNTEAFF
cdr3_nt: TGTGCCAGCAGTTTAGGGTCCCAGGCTCACATGAACACTGAAGCTTTCTTT

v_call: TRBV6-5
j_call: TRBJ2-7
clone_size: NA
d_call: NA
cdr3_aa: CASSSLYEQYF
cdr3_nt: TGTGCCAGCAGTTCCCTTTACGAGCAGTACTTC

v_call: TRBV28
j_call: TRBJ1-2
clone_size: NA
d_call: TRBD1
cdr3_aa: CASIAGQGASGYTF
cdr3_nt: TGTGCCAGCATCGCAGGGCAGGGGGCGAGTGGCTACACCTTC

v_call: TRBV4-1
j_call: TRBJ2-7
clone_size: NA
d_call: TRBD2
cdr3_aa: CAAGGSNQGEQYF
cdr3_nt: TGCGCCGCGGGGGGAAGTAACCAAGGCGAGCAGTACTTC

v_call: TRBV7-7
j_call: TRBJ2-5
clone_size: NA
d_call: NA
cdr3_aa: CASSLGVSGQETQYF
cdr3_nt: TGTGCTAGCAGCTTAGGAGTTTCAGGCCAAGAGACCCAGTACTTC

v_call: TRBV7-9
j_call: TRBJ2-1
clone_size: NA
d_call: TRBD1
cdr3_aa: CASSLSSGGAMNEQFF
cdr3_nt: TGTGCCAGCAGCCTATCCTCAGGGGGTGCAATGAATGAGCAGTTCTTC

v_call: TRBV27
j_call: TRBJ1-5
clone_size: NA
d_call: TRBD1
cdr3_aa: CASSSQGESQPQHF
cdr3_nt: TGTGCCAGCAGTTCACAGGGGGAGAGTCAGCCCCAGCATTTT

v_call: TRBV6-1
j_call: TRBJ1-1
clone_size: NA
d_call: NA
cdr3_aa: CASSEALRVRNTEAFF
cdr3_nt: TGTGCCAGCAGTGAAGCACTGCGGGTTCGGAACACTGAAGCTTTCTTT

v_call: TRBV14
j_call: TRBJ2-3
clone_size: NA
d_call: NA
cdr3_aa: CASSQVRSTDTQYF
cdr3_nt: TGTGCCAGCAGCCAAGTGCGGAGCACAGATACGCAGTATTTT

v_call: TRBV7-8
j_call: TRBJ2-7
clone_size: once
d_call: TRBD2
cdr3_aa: CASSLALLAGSYEQYF
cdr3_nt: TGTGCCAGCAGCTTAGCACTACTAGCGGGGTCCTACGAGCAGTACTTC

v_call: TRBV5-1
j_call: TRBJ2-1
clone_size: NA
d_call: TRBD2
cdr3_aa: CASSLGLAGLNEQFF
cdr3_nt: TGCGCCAGCAGCTTGGGACTAGCGGGACTCAATGAGCAGTTCTTC

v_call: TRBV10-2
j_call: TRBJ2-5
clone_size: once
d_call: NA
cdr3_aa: CASRPPGGETQYF
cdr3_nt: TGCGCCAGCAGGCCTCCAGGTGGAGAGACCCAGTACTTC

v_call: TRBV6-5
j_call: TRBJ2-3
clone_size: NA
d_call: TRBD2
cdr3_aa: CASKGGRPTDTQYF
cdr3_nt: TGTGCCAGCAAGGGCGGGAGACCCACAGATACGCAGTATTTT

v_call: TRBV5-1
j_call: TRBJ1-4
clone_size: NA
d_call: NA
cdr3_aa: CASSLNGGRENEKLFF
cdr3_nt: TGCGCCAGCAGCTTGAACGGGGGGAGGGAGAATGAAAAACTGTTTTTT

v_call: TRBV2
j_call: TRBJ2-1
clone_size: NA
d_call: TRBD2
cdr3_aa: CASSEGTSGGTRGNEQFF
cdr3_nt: TGTGCCAGCAGTGAAGGGACTAGCGGGGGTACTCGGGGCAATGAGCAGTTCTTC

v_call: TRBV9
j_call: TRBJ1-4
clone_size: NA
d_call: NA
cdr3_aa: CASSVQTGNEKLFF
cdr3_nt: TGTGCCAGCAGCGTTCAGACGGGTAATGAAAAACTGTTTTTT

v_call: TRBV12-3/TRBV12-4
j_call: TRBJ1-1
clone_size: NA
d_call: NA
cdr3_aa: CASSLLRAEAFF
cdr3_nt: TGTGCCAGCAGTTTACTCCGCGCTGAAGCTTTCTTT

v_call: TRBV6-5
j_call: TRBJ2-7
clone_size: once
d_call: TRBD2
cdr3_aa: CASFWGAGGSYEQYF
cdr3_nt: TGTGCCAGTTTTTGGGGGGCGGGAGGGTCCTACGAGCAGTACTTC

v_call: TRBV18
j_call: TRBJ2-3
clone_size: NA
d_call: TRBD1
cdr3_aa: CASSPGTGTDTQYF
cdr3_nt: TGTGCCAGCTCACCAGGGACAGGCACAGATACGCAGTATTTT

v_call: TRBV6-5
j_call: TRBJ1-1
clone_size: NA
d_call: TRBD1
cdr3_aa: CASNIGGFEAFF
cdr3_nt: TGTGCCAGCAACATAGGGGGCTTTGAAGCTTTCTTT

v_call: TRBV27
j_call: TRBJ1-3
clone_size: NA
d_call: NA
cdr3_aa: CASSLTGATGNTIYF
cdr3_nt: TGTGCCAGCAGTTTAACAGGCGCAACGGGAAACACCATATATTTT

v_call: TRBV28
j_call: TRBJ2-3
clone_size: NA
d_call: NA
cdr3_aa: CASSLVGGSSTDTQYF
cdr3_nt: TGTGCCAGCAGTTTAGTTGGCGGGTCTAGCACAGATACGCAGTATTTT

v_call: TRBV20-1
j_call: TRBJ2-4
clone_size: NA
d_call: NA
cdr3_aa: CSASAGIKNIQYF
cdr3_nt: TGCAGTGCTAGTGCCGGGATAAAAAACATTCAGTACTTC

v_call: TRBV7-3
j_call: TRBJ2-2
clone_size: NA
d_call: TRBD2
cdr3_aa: CASSSGLAGGPGELFF
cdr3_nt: TGTGCCAGCAGCTCTGGACTAGCGGGAGGTCCCGGGGAGCTGTTTTTT

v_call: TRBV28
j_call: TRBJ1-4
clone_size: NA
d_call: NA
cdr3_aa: CASTQGGVIGEKLFF
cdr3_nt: TGTGCCAGCACCCAAGGGGGGGTGATCGGGGAAAAACTGTTTTTT

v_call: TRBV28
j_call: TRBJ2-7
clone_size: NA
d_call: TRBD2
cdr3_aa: CASRAGTSGYEQYF
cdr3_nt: TGTGCCAGCAGGGCCGGGACTAGCGGCTACGAGCAGTACTTC

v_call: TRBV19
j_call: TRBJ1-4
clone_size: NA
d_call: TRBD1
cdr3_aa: CASSILQGATNEKLFF
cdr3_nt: TGTGCCAGTAGTATTCTGCAGGGGGCGACTAATGAAAAACTGTTTTTT

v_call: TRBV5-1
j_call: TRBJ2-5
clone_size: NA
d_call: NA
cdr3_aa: CASSLARELETQYF
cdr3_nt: TGCGCCAGCAGCTTGGCGAGGGAATTGGAGACCCAGTACTTC

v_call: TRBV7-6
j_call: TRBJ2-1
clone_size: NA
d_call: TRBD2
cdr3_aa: CASSLAGGTNYNEQFF
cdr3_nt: TGTGCCAGCAGCTTAGCTGGGGGGACTAACTACAATGAGCAGTTCTTC

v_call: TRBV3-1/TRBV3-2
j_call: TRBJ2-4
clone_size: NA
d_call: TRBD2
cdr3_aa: CASSQGRAGDIQYF
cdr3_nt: TGTGCCAGCAGCCAAGGCAGGGCGGGGGACATTCAGTACTTC

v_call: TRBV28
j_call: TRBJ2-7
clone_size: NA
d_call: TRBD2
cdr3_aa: CASSSSGSSYEQYF
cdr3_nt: TGTGCCAGCAGTTCAAGCGGGAGCTCCTACGAGCAGTACTTC

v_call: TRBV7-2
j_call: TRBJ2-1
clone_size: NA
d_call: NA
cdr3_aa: CASSSGLTNNEQFF
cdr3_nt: TGTGCCAGCAGCTCCGGACTCACAAACAATGAGCAGTTCTTC

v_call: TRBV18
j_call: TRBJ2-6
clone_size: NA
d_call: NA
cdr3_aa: CASSPGPGANVLTF
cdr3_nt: TGTGCCAGCTCACCTGGCCCCGGGGCCAACGTCCTGACTTTC

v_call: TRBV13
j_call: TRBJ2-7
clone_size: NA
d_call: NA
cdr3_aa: CASSLGVLQGEQYF
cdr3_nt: TGTGCCAGCAGCTTAGGGGTCCTTCAGGGCGAGCAGTACTTC

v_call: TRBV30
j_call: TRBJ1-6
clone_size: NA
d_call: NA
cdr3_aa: CAGERLNSPLHF
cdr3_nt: TGTGCCGGGGAAAGACTGAATTCACCCCTCCACTTT

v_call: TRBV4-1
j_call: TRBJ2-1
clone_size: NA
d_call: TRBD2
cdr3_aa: CASSPSSGSAYNEQFF
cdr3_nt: TGCGCCAGCAGCCCCTCTAGCGGGAGTGCCTACAATGAGCAGTTCTTC

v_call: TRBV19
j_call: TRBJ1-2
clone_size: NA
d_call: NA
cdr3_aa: CASTPPGGALSSGYTF
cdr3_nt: TGTGCCAGTACCCCCCCCGGAGGGGCGCTGTCATCTGGCTACACCTTC

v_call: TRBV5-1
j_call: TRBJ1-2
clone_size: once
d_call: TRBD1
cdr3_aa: CASSYGQEYGYTF
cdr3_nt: TGCGCCAGCAGCTACGGACAGGAATATGGCTACACCTTC

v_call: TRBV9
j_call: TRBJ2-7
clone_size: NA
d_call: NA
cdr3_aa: CASSPKVQGAYEQYF
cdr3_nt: TGTGCCAGCAGCCCTAAGGTCCAGGGCGCCTACGAGCAGTACTTC

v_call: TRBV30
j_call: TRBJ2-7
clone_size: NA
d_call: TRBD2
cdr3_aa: CAWSRASGYYEQYF
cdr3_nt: TGTGCCTGGAGTAGGGCTAGCGGGTACTACGAGCAGTACTTC